The 6 T cell receptor beta chains presented below share a single source sample, sequenced in a study of cytomegalovirus exposure and HLA in healthy donors. Sequenced by immunoSEQ multiplex PCR; TCRdb stores in-frame clones only, minus some. The repertoire consists of about 140,000 clones, with roughly four fifths occurring once and the leading ten covering approximately 1.5%. Sequencing was carried out using PBMCs. The receptors here all came from a woman aged 30 to 39 in good health and CMV-seronegative.

Only one count was recorded for this clone. This chain connects TRBV7-2 to TRBJ1-2, with 7 positions matching TRBD1. With V trimmed by 4 bases and J by 2 bases, 4 bases remained unmatched. The germline V gene encodes CDR1 SGHTA and CDR2 FQGNSA. The CDR3 has 14 residues. The CDR3 DNA follows: TGTGCCAGCAGCTCCGACAGGGTCAACTATGGCTACACCTTC. Translating it yields CASSSDRVNYGYTF. The whole variable domain, remainder taken from reference TRBV7-2 and TRBJ1-2, is GAGVSQSPSNKVTEKGKDVELRCDPISGHTALYWYRQSLGQGLEFLIYFQGNSAPDKSGLPSDRFSAERTGGSVSTLTIQRTQQEDSAVYLCASSSDRVNYGYTFGSGTRLTVV.

The chain is built from TRBV15 and TRBJ1-6, with no clear D. The CDR3 consists of 13 residues. Deletions cut 4 bases from V and 5 bases from J, with 6 bases between. Germline CDR1 and CDR2: LNHNV and YYDKDF (reference sequence). The CDR3 sequence is CATSMRDNSPLHF. The CDR3 DNA follows: TGTGCCACCAGCATGCGTGATAATTCACCCCTCCACTTT.

V gene TRBV6-6 combines with J gene TRBJ1-6; 7 nucleotides match TRBD1. This CDR3 is 14 amino acids long. CDR1 and CDR2 (germline): MNHNY, SVGAGI (reference sequence). With V trimmed by 5 bases and J by 9 bases, 7 bases remained unmatched. The CDR3 sequence: CASSTDRVLSPLHF. CDR3 nucleotides: TGTGCCAGCAGTACAGACAGGGTGCTTTCACCCCTCCACTTT.

This chain joins TRBV19 and TRBJ2-1; unclear D gene. Germline CDR1 LNHDA, CDR2 SQIVND (reference sequence). The CDR3 covers 16 residues. The V and J ends lost 2 bases and 4 bases respectively, with 15 bases between them. This CDR3 reads CASSIRGTSFYNEQFF. CDR3 DNA sequence: TGTGCCAGTAGTATAAGAGGCACTTCTTTTTACAATGAGCAGTTCTTC.

The chain employs TRBV11-2 and TRBJ2-1; 15 bases agree with TRBD2. The CDR3 is made up of 16 amino acids. From germline, CDR1 is SGHAT and CDR2 FQNNGV. V shed 5 bases and J 7 bases; nucleotides not matched to a gene: 6. The CDR3: CASSPRTSGGANEQFF. DNA for the CDR3: TGTGCCAGCAGCCCCCGGACTAGCGGGGGGGCGAATGAGCAGTTCTTC.

The chain employs TRBV7-3 and TRBJ2-7, with a weak D call TRBD2 (6 bases). The length of the CDR3 is 19 residues. Trimming removed 3 bases from V and 0 bases from J, with 24 bases in between. Germline V gene sequence: CDR1 SGHTA, CDR2 FQGTGA. This CDR3 reads CASSFPRDHQNSISYEQYF. The DNA for the CDR3 is TGTGCCAGCAGCTTCCCGCGGGACCATCAAAACTCAATCTCCTACGAGCAGTACTTC.